The rows below give T cell receptor beta chains drawn from one sample of a study of a mutant IDH1 vaccine in newly diagnosed glioma. Clones were read by immunoSEQ multiplex PCR, and TCRdb kept only the in-frame ones, dropping some. The data contain roughly 38,000 clones, around 90% of them seen just once; the ten biggest clones take up 18%. The sample was PBMCs, taken from a glioma patient treated with radiotherapy, temozolomide or both. The receptor source for this set is a man aged 18-30 years with glioma. CDR3s include the opening cysteine and the closing phenylalanine or tryptophan. The D gene is left open where the match is weak. Where a row states a size, it is once, few, many or the class of an expanded clone; other rows omit it.

d_call clone_size v_call cdr3_aa
. . TRBV14 CASSQDRSRGNEKLFF
TRBD1 . TRBV30 CAWRSGQATTNEKLFF
. few TRBV6-6 CASRQRGYTF
. . TRBV5-1 CASSSRGETQYF
. . TRBV10-3 CAISESTRAPIF
. . TRBV2 CASSESGKNIQYF
TRBD1 . TRBV11-2 CASSFRGDSQETQYF
TRBD1 . TRBV19 CASTGQPNTEAFF
TRBD1 . TRBV5-1 CASSLEAGGQLANYGYTF
. . TRBV4-1 CASRLQGGGSGEQYF
. . TRBV25-1 CASSAHRENSPLHF
. . TRBV19 CASSIVGGGAAFF
. once TRBV4-3 CASSQESPSYEQYF
. . TRBV6-6 CASSYEGGPETQYF
. once TRBV27 CASFFSLGTEAFF
. . TRBV10-1 CASSALLGDTGELFF
TRBD2 . TRBV7-2 CASSIVAGGYNEQFF
TRBD2 . TRBV5-1 CASSLEASGGEQYF
. . TRBV14 CASSQDQNTEAFF
TRBD1 . TRBV29-1 CSGGQSRTEAFF
TRBD1 once TRBV4-2 CASSRGGTGAYEQYF
. . TRBV29-1 CSVGGLMNTEAFF
TRBD2 few TRBV4-3 CASSQGLAGGPVDTQYF
. . TRBV5-4 CASRPQGTDEQFF
. . TRBV2 CASRGGWSGELFF
. . TRBV5-1 CASSLGPLYTGELFF
TRBD1 . TRBV30 CAGQDRGQGYTF
TRBD1 . TRBV27 CASSSQMGGGLKLGYGYTF
. . TRBV19 CASSTGTSSYNEQFF
. . TRBV27 CASSFSGVYEQYF
. . TRBV7-9 CASSSSTEGHGYTF
TRBD1 once TRBV15 CATSRSPGQRTNEKLFF
. . TRBV4-3 CASSQEAGAYNEQFF
. . TRBV19 CARPKGRIGQETQYF
TRBD1 . TRBV28 CASSLRDSFNEKLFF
. . TRBV13 CASSRTDTQYF
. . TRBV28 CASSDSFQETQYF